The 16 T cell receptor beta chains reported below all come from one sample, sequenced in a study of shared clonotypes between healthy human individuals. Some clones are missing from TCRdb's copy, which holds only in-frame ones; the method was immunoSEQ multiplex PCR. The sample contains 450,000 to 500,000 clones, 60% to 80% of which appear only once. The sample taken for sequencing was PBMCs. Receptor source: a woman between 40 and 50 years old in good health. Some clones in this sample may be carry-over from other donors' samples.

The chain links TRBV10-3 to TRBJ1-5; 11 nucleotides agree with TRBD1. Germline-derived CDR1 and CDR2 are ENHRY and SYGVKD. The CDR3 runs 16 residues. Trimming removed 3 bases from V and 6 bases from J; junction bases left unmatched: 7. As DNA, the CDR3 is TGTGCCATCAGTGACCCCGGGACAGGGGGGGCTCAGCCCCAGCATTTT. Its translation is CAISDPGTGGAQPQHF.

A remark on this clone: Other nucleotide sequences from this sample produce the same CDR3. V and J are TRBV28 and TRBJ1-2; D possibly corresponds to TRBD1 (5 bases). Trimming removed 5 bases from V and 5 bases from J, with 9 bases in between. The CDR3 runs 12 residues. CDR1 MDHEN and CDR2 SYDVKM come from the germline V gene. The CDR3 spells CASSQGRYGYTF. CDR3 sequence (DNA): TGTGCCAGCAGTCAGGGCAGATATGGCTACACCTTC.

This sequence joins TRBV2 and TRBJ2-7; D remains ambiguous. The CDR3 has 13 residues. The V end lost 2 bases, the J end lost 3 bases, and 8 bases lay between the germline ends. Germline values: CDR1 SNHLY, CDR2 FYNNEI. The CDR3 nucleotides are TGTGCCAGCAGTGAATTAGGCGTCTACGAGCAGTACTTC. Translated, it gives CASSELGVYEQYF.

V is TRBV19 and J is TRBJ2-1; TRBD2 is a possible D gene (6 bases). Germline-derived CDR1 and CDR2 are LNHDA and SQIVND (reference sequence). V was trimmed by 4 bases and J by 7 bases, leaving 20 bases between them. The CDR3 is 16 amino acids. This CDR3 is CASSKRSVGLYNEQFF. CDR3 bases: TGTGCCAGTAGTAAGAGATCGGTCGGACTATATAATGAGCAGTTCTTC.

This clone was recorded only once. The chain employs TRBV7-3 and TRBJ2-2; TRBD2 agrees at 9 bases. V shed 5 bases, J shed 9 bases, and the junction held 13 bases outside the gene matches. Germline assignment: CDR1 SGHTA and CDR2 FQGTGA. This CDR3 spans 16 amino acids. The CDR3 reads CASSPRGSGSHRELFF. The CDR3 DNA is TGTGCCAGCAGCCCGAGGGGTAGCGGGAGTCACCGGGAGCTGTTTTTT.

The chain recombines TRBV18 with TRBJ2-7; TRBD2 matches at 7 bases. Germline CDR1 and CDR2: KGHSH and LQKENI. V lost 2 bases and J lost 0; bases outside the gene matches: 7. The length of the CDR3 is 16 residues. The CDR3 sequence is CASSPNQREHSYEQYF. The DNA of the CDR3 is TGTGCCAGCTCACCAAACCAGCGGGAACACTCCTACGAGCAGTACTTC.

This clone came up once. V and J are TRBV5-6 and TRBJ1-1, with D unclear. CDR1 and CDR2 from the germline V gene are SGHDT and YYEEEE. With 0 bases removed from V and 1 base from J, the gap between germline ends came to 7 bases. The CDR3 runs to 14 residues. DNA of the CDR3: TGTGCCAGCAGCTTGGGGACCCAGAACACTGAAGCTTTCTTT. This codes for CASSLGTQNTEAFF.

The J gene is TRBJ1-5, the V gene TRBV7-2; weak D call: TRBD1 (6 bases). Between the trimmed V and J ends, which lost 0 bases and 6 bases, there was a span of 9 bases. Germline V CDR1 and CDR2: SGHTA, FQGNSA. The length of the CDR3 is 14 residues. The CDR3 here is CASSLAGGSQPQHF. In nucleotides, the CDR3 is TGTGCCAGCAGCTTAGCGGGGGGCAGTCAGCCCCAGCATTTT.

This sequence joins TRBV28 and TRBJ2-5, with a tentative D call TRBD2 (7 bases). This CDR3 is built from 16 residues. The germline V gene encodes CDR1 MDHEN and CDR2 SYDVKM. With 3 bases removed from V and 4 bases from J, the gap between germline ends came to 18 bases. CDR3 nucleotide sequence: TGTGCCAGCAGTTTGCGGTTGCCAGGGGAGGGAGAGACCCAGTACTTC. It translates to CASSLRLPGEGETQYF.

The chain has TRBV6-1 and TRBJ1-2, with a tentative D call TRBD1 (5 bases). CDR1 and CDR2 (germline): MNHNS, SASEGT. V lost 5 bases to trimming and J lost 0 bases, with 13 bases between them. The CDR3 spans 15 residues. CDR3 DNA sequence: TGTGCCAGCAGTCCGGGACGTTCAGCTAACTATGGCTACACCTTC. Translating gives CASSPGRSANYGYTF.

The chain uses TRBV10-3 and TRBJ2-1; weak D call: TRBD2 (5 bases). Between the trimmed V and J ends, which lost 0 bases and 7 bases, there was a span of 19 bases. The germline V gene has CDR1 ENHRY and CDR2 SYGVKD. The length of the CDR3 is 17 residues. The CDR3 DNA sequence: TGTGCCATCAGTGAGTCTCCGGACTGGAACCTAAGAAATGAGCAGTTCTTC. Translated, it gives CAISESPDWNLRNEQFF.

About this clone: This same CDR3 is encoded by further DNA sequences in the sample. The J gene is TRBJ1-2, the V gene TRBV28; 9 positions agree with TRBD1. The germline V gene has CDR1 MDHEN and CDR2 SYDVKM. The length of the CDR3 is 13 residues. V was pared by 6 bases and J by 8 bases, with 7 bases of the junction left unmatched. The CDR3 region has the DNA TGTGCCAGCAGCCTGGGACAGGGTGGAGGCTACACCTTC. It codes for CASSLGQGGGYTF.

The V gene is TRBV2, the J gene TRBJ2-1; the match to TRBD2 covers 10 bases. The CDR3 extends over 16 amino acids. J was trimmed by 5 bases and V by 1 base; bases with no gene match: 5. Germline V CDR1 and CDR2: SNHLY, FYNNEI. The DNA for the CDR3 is TGTGCCAGCAGTGAAGGAAGCGGGAGGGGTAACAATGAGCAGTTCTTC. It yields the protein CASSEGSGRGNNEQFF.

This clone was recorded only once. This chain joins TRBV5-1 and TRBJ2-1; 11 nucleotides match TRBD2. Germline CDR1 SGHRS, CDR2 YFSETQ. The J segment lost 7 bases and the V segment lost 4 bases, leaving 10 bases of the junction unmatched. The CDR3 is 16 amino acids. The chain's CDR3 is CASSGPGTSGGNEQFF. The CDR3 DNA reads TGCGCCAGCAGCGGGCCCGGGACTAGCGGCGGGAATGAGCAGTTCTTC.

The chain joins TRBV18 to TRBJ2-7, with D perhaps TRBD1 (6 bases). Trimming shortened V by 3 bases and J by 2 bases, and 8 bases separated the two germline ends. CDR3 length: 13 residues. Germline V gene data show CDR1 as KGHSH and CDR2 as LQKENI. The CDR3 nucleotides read TGTGCCAGCTCACCGGGACACACCTACGAGCAGTACTTC. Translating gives CASSPGHTYEQYF.

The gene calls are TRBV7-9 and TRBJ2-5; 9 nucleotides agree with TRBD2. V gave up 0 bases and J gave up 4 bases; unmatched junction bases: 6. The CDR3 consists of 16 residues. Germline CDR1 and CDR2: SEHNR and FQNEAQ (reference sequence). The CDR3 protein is CASSLALAGERETQYF. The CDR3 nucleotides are TGTGCCAGCAGCTTAGCTTTAGCGGGAGAACGAGAGACCCAGTACTTC.